This TCR beta chain was documented in a study of blood T cell repertoires in COVID-19. Produced via immunoSEQ multiplex PCR; TCRdb's table is partial and in-frame only. In the table there are approximately 190,000 clones, around 83% of which are singletons. This clone was observed a single time. The sample was PBMCs or T cells enriched from blood (not recorded which). The source of this sequence is a woman aged 40 to 55 in a cohort exposed to, infected with or recovered from COVID-19 (not recorded which).

CDR3 in amino acids: CASSQEGIPGTEAFF. The CDR3 DNA follows: TGCGCCAGCAGCCAGGAGGGGATCCCTGGGACTGAAGCTTTCTTT. The genes are TRBV4-1 and TRBJ1-1, with D tentatively TRBD1 (5 bases). V gave up 3 bases and J gave up 5 bases, with 16 bases separating them. The CDR3 is made up of 15 amino acids. CDR1 and CDR2 from the germline V gene are MGHRA and YSYEKL.